This TCR beta chain was recorded in a study of blood T cell repertoires in COVID-19 (dated by TCRdb to about 2020). With respect to the entire study: The collaborator samples originated in the United States, Italy and Spain and spanned the acute and convalescent phases of COVID-19. Sample metadata almost always included a de-identified subject ID, COVID-19 status, age in years and sex. Subjects who had been exposed to COVID-19, were actively infected with it, or had recovered from it provided the deeply sampled blood TCRbeta repertoires that made up the dataset. Samples came from the ongoing ImmuneRACE study (first 160 participants) plus 1,254 subjects from 6 global collaborators. Where available, HLA class I and class II types were taken from metadata supplied by the sample provider and were not determined by assay-based typing. The repertoires were released in a freely available public database intended as a resource for research on the immune response to SARS-CoV-2. The prospective study material was composed of cDNA or gDNA derived from T cells, B-cell-depleted T cells, or PBMCs. General study outcomes and caveats: How much clinical and demographic metadata was included differed by source and by participant, and the metadata was provided uncurated.

Including the terminal cysteine and phenylalanine, the CDR3 comprises 13 residues. Kept here is only the CDR3 DNA, which spans 39 bases and is read in frame from base 1. CDR1 and CDR2, looked up from the germline V gene (reference sequence), are GTSNPN and SVGIG. V and J are truncated by 5 bases and 4 bases respectively, leaving an intervening sequence of 13 bases. This clone occurred once. What antigen it recognizes has not been identified. No qualities accompany the bases; no much larger clone lies one base away. TCRbeta CDR3 regions were amplified from genomic DNA using the immunoSEQ Assay, a bias-controlled multiplex PCR. For the original study's pipeline: Nucleated cell counts per sample were estimated from amplification of reference gene primers within the assay. To quantify the absolute abundance of each unique TCRbeta CDR3 rearrangement, sequence reads were collapsed and filtered. For each sample, productive Simpson clonality was calculated as the square root of Simpson's diversity index over productive rearrangements. In TCRdb, the immuneACCESS table is reduced to in-frame sequences with V and J assigned. These tables do not hold every clone; where another copy was compared, an unresolved V gene accounts for under half, and the others remain unexplained. That table furnishes V, J and clone size, whereas the DNA furnished D and trimming. Across this sample there are approximately 160,000 clones, with roughly four fifths seen only once. The ten most abundant clones make up roughly 19% of the sample.

Whole blood was collected in K2EDTA tubes by collaborating institutions according to the institutions' own protocols. For TCRbeta analysis, collaborators shipped samples as frozen whole blood, isolated PBMCs, or DNA extracted from either of those sample types. The clonotype originates from a woman older than 75 with acute or convalescent COVID-19. The sample was peripheral blood. This chain joins TRBV30 to TRBJ2-3; perhaps TRBD2 is the D gene, with 5 bases matching. The CDR3 sequence is CAWSGLGPDTQYF. The sequenced DNA: TGTGCCTGGTCCGGACTCGGACCAGATACGCAGTATTTT.